This TCR beta chain was identified during a study of early T cells in non-severe SARS-CoV-2 infection. cDNA molecules, individually, were tagged with unique molecular identifiers. TCRdb ran MiXCR on the 5' RACE reads and lists one entry per CDR3 protein. The sample yields approximately 65,000 distinct CDR3 sequences, roughly an eighth seen once. The study, taken as a whole, reports: VDJdb matching favored anti-spike CD8 responses, missing private and CD4 specificities.

J lost 3 bases, V lost 6 bases, and 10 bases had no gene match. This CDR3 contains 16 residues. The germline V gene encodes CDR1 MNHEY and CDR2 SVGEGT. The table lists this clonotype with a few counts. Its matching antigen is unknown. This sequence joins TRBV6-2 or TRBV6-3 and TRBJ2-3, with 9 bases aligning to TRBD2. The clonotype was recovered from an adult who was a healthcare worker with PCR-confirmed SARS-CoV-2 infection or an uninfected control (not recorded which). The sequenced material came from whole blood. CDR3 sequence: CASSWAGGPFTDTQYF. The CDR3 DNA is TGTGCCAGCAGCTGGGCGGGGGGGCCTTTTACAGATACGCAGTATTTT.